This entry features one TCR beta chain sequence. This clonotype was found a few times. No antigen is known for it. Within one base of it there is no much larger clone, and no base qualities were kept. The time point tag for this specimen amounts to: patch test 1, 2 weeks after DPC sensitization. In light of the paper, this sample's treatment or condition label describes: therapeutic diphenylcyclopropenone sensitization with weekly scalp DPC. Blood at each patch-test visit was drawn before the patch test was applied. To be eligible, patients had to be aged 18 to 70, diagnosed with alopecia and judged suitable for DPC therapy, while pregnant patients were excluded. Total RNA was extracted from unfractionated whole blood that had been collected in Tempus Blood RNA tubes. The sample originates from a study of human T cells and chemical hapten exposure (dated by TCRdb to 2020 to 2022). A note on the overall study: For sensitization, 2% DPC in acetone was applied to a 2 cm by 2 cm area of upper inner arm skin. Throughout the study period of about 25 weeks, patients also received therapeutic DPC doses to the scalp every week. Patch testing on the upper back used Finn chambers containing 0.01% DPC, with scoring done after 6 days according to International Contact Dermatitis Research Group standards. Most of the patients in the cohort were female, and the cohort covered alopecia areata with under or over 50% scalp involvement, alopecia totalis and alopecia universalis. Libraries were combined into a pool for sequencing, and differences in TCR yield between samples came mainly from small differences in library volumes within the pool. In alopecia patients, the study followed how the peripheral blood TCR repertoire changed in vivo over primary and secondary sensitization to diphenylcyclopropenone (DPC), a hapten. Patient blood was sampled pre-sensitization (week 0) and at 2, 6 and about 24 weeks after DPC sensitization. For TCR sequencing, blood came from 25 to 35 alopecia patients at anywhere from one to four time points (pre-sensitization, 2, 6 and 24 weeks).

Trimming takes 0 bases from V and 0 bases from J, and the germline ends sit 14 bases apart. CDR1 and CDR2 (DFQATT, SNEGSKA) derive from the germline V gene (reference sequence). Reading from cysteine to phenylalanine, the CDR3 counts 16 amino acids. The only DNA kept is the CDR3, 48 bases in frame from the first base. The research as a whole found: Significantly more large CDR3 similarity clusters were formed by expanded TCRs than by pre-sensitization or healthy control sets, consistent with antigen-driven responses. After repeated subsampling, the strength of the expansion versus patch-test correlation and the threshold at which it became significant changed. No change with DPC sensitization was found in the number of TCRs above 1 in 1000 frequency, and no evidence of global repertoire structure alterations was found. A positive correlation was found between the number of PT1 expanded TCRs and patch test score, with significance reached at thresholds 8, 16 and 32 but not 4. Alopecia, a presumed autoimmune disease, was present in all patients, so the immune response of the patients might differ from that of healthy individuals.

Library preparation was by RACE. The data were produced on a NextSeq 500. Library preparation attached unique molecular identifiers to individual cDNA molecules for quantitative, reproducible TCR counting. From each blood RNA sample, both TCR alpha and TCR beta chains were sequenced. The authors' pipeline ran thus. Samples had a median of approximately 93,000 TCRs, with a range from about 23,224 to 750,000. The Decombinator software suite was used to annotate V, J and CDR3 in the TCR reads. To make PS versus PT1 abundance plots, every sample was subsampled to the same number of TCRs (28,000). Expanded TCRs were defined as absent before sensitization and observed at least eight times at the 2-week time point. Clones were called with MiXCR by TCRdb after fastp trimmed the public reads at Q25, and only in-frame beta chains were retained. Duplicate CDR3 protein sequences are folded into a single record with the most common DNA and genes. Here the V and J calls rest on TCRdb's processing, not on the authors' analysis. Present in this sample are about 120,000 distinct CDR3 sequences, 12% to 15% of which were seen just once. In total, the top ten clones hold 0.92% of the sample.

The clonotype originates from a man between 18 and 29 years old with alopecia areata. Some clones in this sample may be carry-over from other donors' samples. The rearranged segments are TRBV20-1 and TRBJ1-2; the best D guess is TRBD1, with 6 bases matching. Sequencing used whole blood, obtained in connection with sensitization to the hapten diphenylcyclopropenone (DPC). The sequenced DNA is TGCAGTGCTAGAGATCCAGGGGCAGCTACTAACTATGGCTACACCTTC. Its amino acids are CSARDPGAATNYGYTF.